A selection of T cell receptor beta chains follows, all from one sample in a study of CD8 T cells in Susac syndrome. TCRdb recomputed calls from the immunoSEQ multiplex PCR reads with MiXCR, one row per CDR3 protein. The profile shows approximately 210,000 distinct CDR3 sequences, over 90% of them singletons. Material for sequencing was CD4+ T cells from PBMCs. Every receptor here comes from a human donor with Susac syndrome. Each CDR3 is given with its conserved first and last residue. Fields, in order: J gene, V gene, clone size, D gene, CDR3 DNA, CDR3 protein. A D gene is named only where the DNA matches it firmly. A clone size is listed for some rows: how often the clone was seen (once, few, many), or a class if it is expanded.

TRBJ1-6 | TRBV28 | . | . | TGTGCCACGCAGGGAAATAATTCACCCCTCCACTTT | CATQGNNSPLHF
TRBJ2-3 | TRBV25-1 | . | TRBD1 | TGTGCCAGCATCGAACAGGGGAGAGATACGCAGTATTTT | CASIEQGRDTQYF
TRBJ1-6 | TRBV28 | . | TRBD1 | TGTGCCAGCAGTTTTCAGGGGGCGCGGAATTCACCCCTCCACTTT | CASSFQGARNSPLHF
TRBJ2-5 | TRBV20-1 | . | TRBD2 | TGCAGTGCTAGAGGAGGGCGGGACTACAGGTACTTC | CSARGGRDYRYF
TRBJ1-2 | TRBV30 | few | . | TGTGCCTGGAGTGTAAGGGGTATCTCGCTCTACACCTTC | CAWSVRGISLYTF
TRBJ1-1 | TRBV9 | once | TRBD1 | TGTGCCAGCAGCGCACGGGGACAGGGGGCACACACTGAAGCTTTCTTT | CASSARGQGAHTEAFF
TRBJ2-1 | TRBV4-2 | . | . | TGTGCCAGCAGCCCTCCCGGGACCAACCATGAGCAGTTCTTC | CASSPPGTNHEQFF
TRBJ2-1 | TRBV5-1 | . | . | TGCGCCAGCAGCTTGACCCCAGGGGCGACCTACAATGAGCAGTTCTTC | CASSLTPGATYNEQFF
TRBJ2-7 | TRBV7-2 | . | TRBD1 | TGTGCCAGCAGCTTAGAGACAGGGGGATCGTACGAGCAGTACTTC | CASSLETGGSYEQYF
TRBJ2-1 | TRBV29-1 | . | TRBD1 | TGCAGCGCCGCACAGGGACAGGGGCTTTCCTACAATGAGCAGTTCTTC | CSAAQGQGLSYNEQFF
TRBJ1-5 | TRBV18 | . | . | TGTGCCAGCTCACCAGGGCAGGAAGGTCAGCCCCAGCATTTT | CASSPGQEGQPQHF
TRBJ1-1 | TRBV30 | . | TRBD1 | TGTGCCTGGAGTGGGGACCGACAGGGGGGCACTGAAGCTTTCTTT | CAWSGDRQGGTEAFF
TRBJ2-5 | TRBV10-3 | few | . | TGTGCCATCAGTGTGGCAGCCGAAGAGACCCAGTACTTC | CAISVAAEETQYF
TRBJ2-2 | TRBV20-1 | . | . | TGCAGTGCTCTCAGGGGGGGTCCCAACACCGGGGAGCTGTTTTTT | CSALRGGPNTGELFF
TRBJ1-6 | TRBV29-1 | . | . | TGCAGCGTGTCATTCTCGGTTGGCACCAATTCACCCCTCCACTTT | CSVSFSVGTNSPLHF
TRBJ2-4 | TRBV20-1 | . | . | TGCAGTGCTTGTCGGAGGCTAGCCAAAAACATTCAGTACTTC | CSACRRLAKNIQYF
TRBJ1-1 | TRBV12-5 | . | . | TGTGCTAGTGCGGGCGGGTCCCCTGAAGCTTTCTTT | CASAGGSPEAFF
TRBJ1-4 | TRBV27 | . | TRBD1 | TGTGCCAGCAGTTTTTTGGGACAGGGGAATGAAAAACTGTTTTTT | CASSFLGQGNEKLFF